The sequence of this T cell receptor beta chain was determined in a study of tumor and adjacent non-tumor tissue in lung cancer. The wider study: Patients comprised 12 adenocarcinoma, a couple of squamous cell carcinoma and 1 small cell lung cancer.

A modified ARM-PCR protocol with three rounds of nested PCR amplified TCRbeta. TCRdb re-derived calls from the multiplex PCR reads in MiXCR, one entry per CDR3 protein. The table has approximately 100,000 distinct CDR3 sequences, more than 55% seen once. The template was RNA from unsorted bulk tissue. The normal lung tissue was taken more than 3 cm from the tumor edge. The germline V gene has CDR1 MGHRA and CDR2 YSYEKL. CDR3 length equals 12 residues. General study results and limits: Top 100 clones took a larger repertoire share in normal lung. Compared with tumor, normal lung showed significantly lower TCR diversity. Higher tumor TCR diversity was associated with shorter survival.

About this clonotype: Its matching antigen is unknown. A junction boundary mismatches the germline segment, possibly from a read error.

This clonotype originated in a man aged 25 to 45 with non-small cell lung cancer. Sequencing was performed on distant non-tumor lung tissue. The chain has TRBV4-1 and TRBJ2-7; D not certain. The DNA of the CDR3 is TGCGCCAGCAACCAAGATTTTGTCGAGCAGTATTTC. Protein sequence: CASNQDFVEQYF.